This TCR beta chain was profiled in a study of T cells after yellow fever vaccination. Germline V gene sequence: CDR1 MGHRA, CDR2 YSYEKL. This CDR3 has 17 residues. The V gene lost 7 bases and the J gene lost 1 base, with 22 bases spanning the gap. Study-level results: A limited proportion of clonotypes was detected within both the CD4 and CD8 compartments.

In the case of this clonotype: What it recognizes is unknown.

Universal primer sites and UMIs were introduced during 5'RACE template-switching synthesis of TCR cDNA. TCRdb reprocessed the 5' RACE reads via MiXCR and lists one record per CDR3 protein. Of around 320,000 distinct CDR3 sequences detected, 3.5% to 5% appear once; the ten largest clones hold approximately 20%. This sequence was found in a man between 18 and 29 years old who received the YFV17D yellow fever vaccine. The sequences come from PBMCs, collected 15 days after the yellow fever booster vaccination. The chain uses TRBV4-1 and TRBJ1-1, with D uncertain. The CDR3 nucleotides are TGCGCCAGCATCAAGATTCCCGGTGGCTTTCCGAACACTGAAGCTTTCTTT. Protein: CASIKIPGGFPNTEAFF.